The present entry profiles one T cell receptor (beta chain) with its context. The data stem from a study of blood T cell repertoires in COVID-19. The authors' processing: Scientists estimated how many nucleated cells there were by amplifying reference gene primers. Sequencing was performed with immunoSEQ multiplex PCR; in TCRdb, only in-frame clones are kept and a portion is missing. The V and J calls and the clone size are those of that table, but D and trimming were determined from the DNA. The sample shows fewer than 150,000 clones, less than 75% of them seen only once. The CDR3 spans 14 residues. V gave up 1 base and J gave up 2 bases, with 8 bases separating them. CDR1 MDHEN and CDR2 SYDVKM come from the germline V gene.

The V call is TRBV28, the J call TRBJ1-1; D is unresolved. Sequenced material: peripheral blood. The clonotype was recovered from a human donor with acute or convalescent COVID-19. The donor label of this sample is uncertain. CDR3: CASSLSHGNTEAFF. CDR3 sequence (DNA): TGTGCCAGCAGTTTATCTCACGGTAACACTGAAGCTTTCTTT.